The 8 T cell receptor beta chains presented below share a single source sample, sequenced in a study of T-cell reconstitution after alpha-beta-depleted transplantation in children. The authors prepared the TCRbeta library with unique molecular identifiers. Via MiXCR, TCRdb re-called the PCR reads, giving one row per CDR3 protein. The data hold some 840,000 distinct CDR3 sequences, with roughly 15% observed a single time. Sequencing was performed on PBMCs, mostly from graft donor cells, taken 360 days after TCRalphabeta/CD19-depleted stem cell transplant. Receptor source: a male patient between 10 and 17 years old who had a stem cell transplant for acute lymphoblastic leukemia, so the T cells may come from the graft donor.

CDR3 in DNA: TGCGCCAGCAGCCAAGATCCGTTCCCGGCGGAAACCTACAATGAGCAGTTCTTC. It encodes CASSQDPFPAETYNEQFF. V usage is TRBV4-3 and J usage is TRBJ2-1, with D uncertain. V lost 0 bases and J 2 bases, leaving 17 bases between the germline ends. Germline V CDR1 and CDR2: LGHNA, YSLEER. The CDR3 consists of 18 residues.

This clonotype occurred a few times. This chain joins TRBV3-1 and TRBJ2-7, with D perhaps assigned TRBD1 or TRBD2 (6 bases each). The length of the CDR3 is 17 residues. The germline CDR1 and CDR2 sequences are LGHDT and YNNKEL (reference sequence). V was shortened by 1 base and J by 3 bases, with 19 bases between the two germline ends. The CDR3 DNA sequence: TGTGCCAGCAGCCAAGGCCCTTGGGGGGCAGCTGTCTACGAGCAGTACTTC. It specifies CASSQGPWGAAVYEQYF.

The J gene is TRBJ2-1, the V gene TRBV20-1; 7 bases map to TRBD2. With 0 bases clipped from V and 4 bases from J, the junction kept 6 bases outside the gene matches. The CDR3 is 15 amino acids. The germline gives CDR1 DFQATT, CDR2 SNEGSKA (reference sequence). CDR3 protein: CSARDDEREYNEQFF. The CDR3 region has the DNA TGCAGTGCTAGAGATGACGAGCGGGAATACAATGAGCAGTTCTTC.

V gene TRBV24-1 combines with J gene TRBJ2-5, with D tentatively TRBD2 (7 bases). The CDR3 is 13 residues long. V lost 9 bases and J 2 bases, leaving 12 bases between the germline ends. CDR1 is KGHDR and CDR2 is SFDVKD in the germline V gene. DNA for the CDR3: TGTGCCACCCGGGGGGCGCCTCAAGAGACCCAGTACTTC. It encodes CATRGAPQETQYF.

The V gene is TRBV5-1, the J gene TRBJ2-4; TRBD1 is a possible D gene (7 bases). Germline V lookup: CDR1 SGHRS, CDR2 YFSETQ. V was shortened by 1 base and J by 6 bases, with 17 bases between the two germline ends. This CDR3 region has 16 residues. The CDR3 nucleotides are TGCGCCAGCAGCTTGTGGAGGGGGCGAAGGGGAAACATTCAGTACTTC. This codes for CASSLWRGRRGNIQYF.

The genes are TRBV12-3 or TRBV12-4 and TRBJ2-2; 8 nucleotides agree with TRBD2. This CDR3 is 17 amino acids long. Trimming at V came to 4 bases and at J to 4 bases, leaving 11 bases not matched to a gene. The CDR3 loop is CASSYGGTSGATGELFF. DNA for the CDR3: TGTGCCAGCAGTTACGGAGGAACTAGCGGAGCCACCGGGGAGCTGTTTTTT.

This clonotype has a handful of counts. The chain has TRBV19 and TRBJ1-1, with a weak D call TRBD1 (5 bases). The CDR3 contains 11 residues. Trimming stripped 3 bases from V and 7 bases from J, with 6 bases between. The germline CDR1 and CDR2 sequences are LNHDA and SQIVND (reference sequence). The chain's CDR3 is CASSMGGEAFF. In nucleotides, the CDR3 is TGTGCCAGTAGTATGGGGGGTGAAGCTTTCTTT.

This clonotype was observed at least ten times. The chain has TRBV5-1 and TRBJ2-2, with 7 bases aligning to TRBD2. The CDR3 spans 14 residues. Germline V gene sequence: CDR1 SGHRS, CDR2 YFSETQ. With 3 bases clipped from V and 9 bases from J, the junction kept 8 bases outside the gene matches. CDR3 sequence reads: CASSWDYRGRELFF. The CDR3 DNA sequence: TGCGCCAGCAGCTGGGACTACCGGGGCAGGGAGCTGTTTTTT.